These 23 T cell receptor beta chains were sequenced from one sample in a study of shared clonotypes between healthy human individuals. Only in-frame clones appear in the TCRdb table, and some are missing; sequencing was by immunoSEQ multiplex PCR. The data contain about half a million clones, 70% to 80% of them singletons. Sequencing used PBMCs. The receptors were sampled from a middle-aged woman in good health. Some clones in this sample may be carry-over from other donors' samples.

The CDR3 region has the DNA TGTGCCAGCAGCGTAGTTGGTAGCGGCACCGGGGAGCTGTTTTTT. This gives the protein CASSVVGSGTGELFF. J is TRBJ2-2 and V is TRBV9; D is perhaps TRBD2 (6 bases). V dropped 0 bases and J dropped 4 bases, with 10 bases sitting between them. The CDR3 contains 15 residues. Germline-derived CDR1 and CDR2 are SGDLS and YYNGEE.

The chain employs TRBV27 and TRBJ2-3; 7 nucleotides agree with TRBD1. Germline CDR1 MNHEY, CDR2 SMNVEV (reference sequence). This CDR3 spans 15 amino acids. With 5 bases clipped from V and 0 bases from J, the junction kept 5 bases outside the gene matches. The CDR3 nucleotides are TGTGCCAGCAGTCCCGGGACAGCCAGCACAGATACGCAGTATTTT. Residues: CASSPGTASTDTQYF.

The CDR3 nucleotides are TGCGCCAGCAGCCCCCTACAGGGACAGGACACTGAAGCTTTCTTT. Residues: CASSPLQGQDTEAFF. The rearrangement joins TRBV5-1 to TRBJ1-1; 8 bases line up with TRBD1. V shed 4 bases, J shed 3 bases, and the junction held 8 bases outside the gene matches. There are 15 residues in the CDR3. Germline V gives CDR1 SGHRS, CDR2 YFSETQ.

This chain links TRBV19 with TRBJ2-6; tentative D call: TRBD2 (5 bases). Germline CDR1 is LNHDA and CDR2 is SQIVND (reference sequence). This CDR3 is 15 amino acids long. The ends were cut back, 8 bases at V and 1 base at J, with 12 bases in the middle. CDR3 protein: CASGLVSSGANVLTF. The CDR3, as DNA: TGTGCCAGTGGACTCGTTTCTTCTGGGGCCAACGTCCTGACTTTC.

The J gene is TRBJ2-1, the V gene TRBV29-1; 8 bases are a match to TRBD2. The V gene end was trimmed by 3 bases and the J gene end by 0 bases; junction bases not matched to a gene: 10. Germline CDR1 reads SQVTM; CDR2 reads ANQGSEA. This CDR3 comprises 17 residues. The CDR3 loop is CSVERGLVESSYNEQFF. The CDR3 DNA reads TGCAGCGTTGAGAGGGGACTAGTAGAGAGCTCCTACAATGAGCAGTTCTTC.

The V and J genes are TRBV30 and TRBJ2-3; D not certain. This CDR3 has 11 residues. Germline assignment: CDR1 GTSNPN and CDR2 SVGIG (reference sequence). The CDR3 DNA follows: TGTGCTCTAAGTAGTGCCGATACGCAGTATTTT. Protein sequence: CALSSADTQYF. The complete variable domain, with remaining parts taken from reference TRBV30 and TRBJ2-3, reads SQTIHQWPATLVQPVGSPLSLECTVEGTSNPNLYWYRQAAGRGLQLLFYSVGIGQISSEVPQNLSASRPQDRQFILSSKKLLLSDSGFYLCALSSADTQYFGPGTRLTVL.

This clone was recorded a few times. The chain couples TRBV7-2 to TRBJ1-5, with D perhaps TRBD1 (5 bases). Trimming removed 4 bases from V and 2 bases from J, with 12 bases in between. The length of the CDR3 is 15 residues. Germline CDR1 reads SGHTA; CDR2 reads FQGNSA. Here the CDR3 reads CASSSSGGGNQPQHF. The DNA of the CDR3 is TGTGCCAGCAGCTCCTCGGGGGGAGGCAATCAGCCCCAGCATTTT.

As concerns this clone: Its ends do not fully match the called genes, so a read error is possible. The V gene is TRBV5-5, the J gene TRBJ2-7; D may be TRBD2 (6 bases). Germline-derived CDR1 and CDR2 are SGHKS and YYEKEE (reference sequence). This CDR3 is built from 16 residues. For the CDR3, the DNA is TGCGCCAGCAGCCAGGGATTATCGGGACTCCGGGCCGAGCAGTACTTC. Protein sequence: CASSQGLSGLRAEQYF.

The gene calls are TRBV7-9 and TRBJ1-4; maybe TRBD1 (5 bases). V shed 6 bases and J shed 4 bases, with 15 bases lying between them. The CDR3 totals 15 residues. Germline loops: CDR1 SEHNR, CDR2 FQNEAQ (reference sequence). CDR3 DNA sequence: TGTGCCAGCAGTAAGGAGGGACTGCTTAATGAAAAACTGTTTTTT. This encodes CASSKEGLLNEKLFF.

This chain joins TRBV7-9 and TRBJ1-5; D uncertain. Germline lookup yields CDR1 SEHNR and CDR2 FQNEAQ (reference sequence). The CDR3 runs 12 residues. V gave up 3 bases and J gave up 6 bases, with 6 bases separating them. The DNA for the CDR3 is TGTGCCAGCAGCTTTGGGAGTCAGCCCCAGCATTTT. Its protein product is CASSFGSQPQHF. The whole variable domain, filled in from reference TRBV7-9 and TRBJ1-5, reads DTGVSQNPRHKITKRGQNVTFRCDPISEHNRLYWYRQTLGQGPEFLTYFQNEAQLEKSRLLSDRFSAERPKGSFSTLEIQRTEQGDSAMYLCASSFGSQPQHFGDGTRLSIL.

CDR3 protein: CASRQGVSNEKLFF. CDR3 in DNA: TGTGCCAGCAGACAGGGGGTGTCTAATGAAAAACTGTTTTTT. The J gene is TRBJ1-4, the V gene TRBV7-9, with 8 bases identical to TRBD1. The V gene's germline CDR1 is SEHNR and CDR2 FQNEAQ (reference sequence). The CDR3 runs to 14 residues. V shed 6 bases and J 3 bases; nucleotides not matched to a gene: 3.

The chain joins TRBV5-1 to TRBJ2-2; D is unclear. The CDR3 spans 13 residues. Trimming shortened V by 2 bases and J by 3 bases, and 5 bases separated the two germline ends. The V gene's germline CDR1 is SGHRS and CDR2 YFSETQ. DNA for the CDR3: TGCGCCAGCAGCTTCTCAGACACCGGGGAGCTGTTTTTT. It specifies CASSFSDTGELFF.

The chain couples TRBV6-6 to TRBJ2-4, with D perhaps TRBD2 (6 bases). Germline CDR1 reads MNHNY; CDR2 reads SVGAGI (reference sequence). V gave up 2 bases and J gave up 5 bases, with 7 bases separating them. This CDR3 has 13 residues. CDR3 amino acids: CASSYERENIQYF. CDR3 nucleotides: TGTGCCAGCAGTTACGAGCGGGAAAACATTCAGTACTTC.

This clone showed up just a few times. The rearrangement links TRBV7-2 to TRBJ1-4; D gene unclear. CDR1 is SGHTA, CDR2 FQGNSA, per germline. The CDR3 loop spans 13 amino acids. V was pared by 1 base and J by 16 bases, with 16 bases between. The CDR3 bases are TGTGCCAGCAGCTTAGGAGGGTCTGGCGGAAGGTTTTTT. It encodes CASSLGGSGGRFF.

The chain uses TRBV30 and TRBJ1-4, with D tentatively TRBD1 (5 bases). CDR3 size: 13 residues. Germline V gives CDR1 GTSNPN, CDR2 SVGIG (reference sequence). V was cut by 3 bases and J by 4 bases, with 9 bases left in between. CDR3 protein: CAWSTGINEKLFF. CDR3 DNA: TGTGCCTGGAGCACAGGAATTAATGAAAAACTGTTTTTT.

The V gene is TRBV6-5, the J gene TRBJ1-2; weak D call: TRBD1 (6 bases). V dropped 2 bases and J dropped 6 bases, with 16 bases sitting between them. CDR3 length: 15 amino acids. Per the germline V gene, CDR1 is MNHEY and CDR2 is SVGAGI. CDR3 region: CASSYTLGGFNGYTF. The CDR3 nucleotides are TGTGCCAGCAGTTACACTTTAGGGGGATTCAATGGCTACACCTTC.

V and J are TRBV7-2 and TRBJ2-1; D unclear. CDR3 size: 15 residues. Per germline, CDR1 SGHTA and CDR2 FQGNSA. V was trimmed by 5 bases and J by 0 bases, leaving 11 bases between them. CDR3 sequence: CASSIMGSSYNEQFF. The DNA for the CDR3 is TGTGCCAGCAGCATTATGGGTAGCTCCTACAATGAGCAGTTCTTC.

This rearrangement joins TRBV5-6 to TRBJ2-7; D unresolved. With 0 bases removed from V and 3 bases from J, the gap between germline ends came to 10 bases. This CDR3 has 14 residues. Germline assignment: CDR1 SGHDT and CDR2 YYEEEE. The CDR3 here is CASSLGRSRYEQYF. In DNA, the CDR3 is TGTGCCAGCAGCTTGGGTCGCAGCCGCTACGAGCAGTACTTC.

This sequence joins TRBV15 and TRBJ2-7; TRBD1 is a possible D gene (6 bases). The V and J ends lost 4 bases and 2 bases respectively, with 18 bases between them. CDR1 LNHNV and CDR2 YYDKDF come from the germline V gene (reference sequence). CDR3 length: 16 residues. In DNA, the CDR3 is TGTGCCACCAGCATGCGTGAGGGGGTTCGCGCCTACGAGCAGTACTTC. Encoded protein: CATSMREGVRAYEQYF.

J is TRBJ2-7 and V is TRBV28, with D perhaps matching TRBD1 (5 bases). Germline assignment: CDR1 MDHEN and CDR2 SYDVKM. Trimming cost V 10 bases and J 1 base, with 14 bases left between them. CDR3 length: 13 residues. DNA for the CDR3: TGTGCCATAGGGGATTTGCTATCCTACGAGCAGTACTTC. It translates to CAIGDLLSYEQYF.

The rearrangement joins TRBV15 to TRBJ2-1, with D uncertain. V was pared by 0 bases and J by 7 bases, with 10 bases between. Germline V CDR1 and CDR2: LNHNV, YYDKDF (reference sequence). This CDR3 spans 14 amino acids. For the CDR3, the DNA is TGTGCCACCAGCAGAGATTCCGGTTGGAATGAGCAGTTCTTC. Its protein is CATSRDSGWNEQFF.

This chain connects TRBV27 to TRBJ2-1, with D possibly being TRBD1 (6 bases). The germline gives CDR1 MNHEY, CDR2 SMNVEV (reference sequence). With 6 bases removed from V and 6 bases from J, the gap between germline ends came to 9 bases. CDR3 length: 12 residues. In DNA, the CDR3 is TGTGCCAGCAGGAAACAGGGCAATGAGCAGTTCTTC. Translated, it gives CASRKQGNEQFF.

V and J are TRBV5-1 and TRBJ2-3; TRBD2 matches 12 bases. The germline V gene has CDR1 SGHRS and CDR2 YFSETQ. V trimming: 4 bases; J trimming: 6 bases; junction bases outside the gene matches: 3. The CDR3 is made up of 14 amino acids. The CDR3: CASSILAGGDTQYF. DNA for the CDR3: TGCGCCAGCAGCATACTAGCGGGAGGTGATACGCAGTATTTT.